Each of the 5 T cell receptor beta chains below was sequenced from the same sample in a study of CD4 T cells in relation to SARS-CoV-2 and coronaviruses (dated by TCRdb to the early 2020s). CD4+ T cells from unexposed donors were collected before the COVID-19 pandemic (2011-2018). The protocol used for the library was the immunoSEQ multiplex PCR assay. TCRdb stores this immuneACCESS table with in-frame sequences only. Part of the clones is absent; in the studies checked, under half of the shortfall reflects unresolved V genes, and no reason is known for the rest. Recorded for this sample are tens of thousands of clones; about 94% of them occurred a single time. The ten largest clones capture about 0.14% of the sample. Input material: naive CD4+ T cells from PBMCs. What the cell subset or site label conveys for this sample: naive CD4+ T cells isolated by negative enrichment. The receptor set was obtained from a human donor in good health.

The chain joins TRBV21-1 to TRBJ2-2; TRBD2 is the table's D call, not checked against the DNA. TRBV21-1 is reported as a pseudogene. The CDR3 consists of 18 residues. The CDR3 loop reads CASSKASQLRLSTGELFF. The CDR3 DNA is TGTGCCAGCAGCAAAGCGAGCCAGCTTCGACTGAGCACCGGGGAGCTGTTTTTT.

In its sample, this clone was seen a few times. The DNA is omitted, as the CDR3 cannot be located on it reliably, and the CDR3 follows TCRdb's listing. The CDR3 here is CASSIPKGSGQGYTF. J is TRBJ1-2 and V is TRBV19. Germline-derived CDR1 and CDR2 are LNHDA and SQIVND (reference sequence). The CDR3 is 15 amino acids long, termini counted.

The rearrangement links TRBV5-8 to TRBJ2-7; the D gene is possibly TRBD1 (5 bases). This CDR3 comprises 13 residues. From germline, CDR1 is SGHTS and CDR2 YDEGEE. Deletions cut 5 bases from V and 2 bases from J, with 11 bases between. The CDR3 reads CASRHKGPYEQYF. The CDR3 bases are TGTGCCAGCAGGCACAAGGGGCCCTACGAGCAGTACTTC. Drawing the rest from reference TRBV5-8 and TRBJ2-7, the complete variable domain is EAGVTQSPTHLIKTRGQQATLRCSPISGHTSVYWYQQALGLGLQFLLWYDEGEERNRGNFPPRFSGRQFPNYSSELNVNALELEDSALYLCASRHKGPYEQYFGPGTRLTVT.

J is TRBJ1-4 and V is TRBV25-1; possibly TRBD1 for D (5 bases). Looked up from germline, CDR1 is MGHDK and CDR2 is SYGVNS. The CDR3 is 16 residues long. Trimming took 1 base from V and 8 from J, leaving 17 bases between them. The CDR3 DNA sequence: TGTGCCAGCAGTGAATTCCGGGGCGCGAATTCCGAAAAACTGTTTTTT. This encodes CASSEFRGANSEKLFF.

The J gene is TRBJ2-2, the V gene TRBV10-1, with D perhaps given as TRBD1 or TRBD2 (5 bases each). Germline V lookup: CDR1 WNHNN, CDR2 SYGVQD (reference sequence). V lost 2 bases to trimming and J lost 2 bases, with 9 bases between them. This CDR3 has 15 amino acids. The CDR3 here is CASSEAGRNTGELFF. The CDR3 DNA reads as TGCGCCAGCAGTGAGGCAGGGAGAAACACCGGGGAGCTGTTTTTT.